This T cell receptor (beta chain) originates from a study of T cell changes during pregnancy in multiple sclerosis. Germline CDR1 and CDR2: ENHRY and SYGVKD. This CDR3 has 14 residues. V lost 2 bases to trimming and J lost 7 bases, with 14 bases between them. The assay was immunoSEQ multiplex PCR, and TCRdb's table has in-frame clones only and misses some. The top ten clones hold approximately 1.2% of a sample with some 97,000 clones, around 94% of them seen once. The sample in question was peripheral blood, obtained in the second trimester of pregnancy. The sequence derives from a female donor with multiple sclerosis, enrolled in a pregnancy study. The V call is TRBV10-3, the J call TRBJ1-1, with D possibly TRBD1 on 6 matching bases. The CDR3: CAISEVRGKIEAFF. The CDR3 DNA sequence: TGTGCCATCAGTGAGGTTAGGGGGAAAATTGAAGCTTTCTTT.